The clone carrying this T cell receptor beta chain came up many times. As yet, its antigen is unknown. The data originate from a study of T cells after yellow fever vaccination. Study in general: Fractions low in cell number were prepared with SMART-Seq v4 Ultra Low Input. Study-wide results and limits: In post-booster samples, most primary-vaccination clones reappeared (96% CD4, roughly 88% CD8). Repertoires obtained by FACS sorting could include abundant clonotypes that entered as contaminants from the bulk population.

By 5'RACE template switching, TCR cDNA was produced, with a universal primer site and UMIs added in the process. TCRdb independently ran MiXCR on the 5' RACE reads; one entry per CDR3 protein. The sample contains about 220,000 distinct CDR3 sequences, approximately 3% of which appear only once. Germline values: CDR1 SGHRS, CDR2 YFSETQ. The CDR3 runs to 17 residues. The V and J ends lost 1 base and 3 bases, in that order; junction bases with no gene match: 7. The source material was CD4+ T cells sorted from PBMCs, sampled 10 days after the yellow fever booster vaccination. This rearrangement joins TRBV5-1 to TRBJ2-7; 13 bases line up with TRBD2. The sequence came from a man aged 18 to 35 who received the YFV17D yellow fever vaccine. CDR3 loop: CASSLLTSGGPIYEQYF. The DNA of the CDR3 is TGCGCCAGCAGCTTGCTGACTAGCGGGGGGCCAATCTACGAGCAGTACTTC.